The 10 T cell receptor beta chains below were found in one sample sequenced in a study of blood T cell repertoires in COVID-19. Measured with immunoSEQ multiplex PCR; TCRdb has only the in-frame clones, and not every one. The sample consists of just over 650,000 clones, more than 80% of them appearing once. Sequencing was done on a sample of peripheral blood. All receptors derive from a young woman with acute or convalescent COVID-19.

CDR3 protein: CASTSGAGVYGYTF. In DNA, the CDR3 is TGCGCCAGCACGTCGGGCGCAGGGGTCTATGGCTACACCTTC. The chain couples TRBV5-1 to TRBJ1-2; possibly TRBD1 for D (6 bases). The CDR3 has 14 residues. The germline gives CDR1 SGHRS, CDR2 YFSETQ. With 6 bases removed from V and 4 bases from J, the gap between germline ends came to 16 bases. Drawing the rest from reference TRBV5-1 and TRBJ1-2, the complete variable domain is KAGVTQTPRYLIKTRGQQVTLSCSPISGHRSVSWYQQTPGQGLQFLFEYFSETQRNKGNFPGRFSGRQFSNSRSEMNVSTLELGDSALYLCASTSGAGVYGYTFGSGTRLTVV.

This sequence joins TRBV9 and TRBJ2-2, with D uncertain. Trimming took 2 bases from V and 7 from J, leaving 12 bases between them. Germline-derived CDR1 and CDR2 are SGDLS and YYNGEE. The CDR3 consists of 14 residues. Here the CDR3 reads CASSVGRVGGELFF. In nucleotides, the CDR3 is TGTGCCAGCAGCGTCGGCCGGGTGGGCGGGGAGCTGTTTTTT. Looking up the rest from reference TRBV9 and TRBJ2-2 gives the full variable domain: DSGVTQTPKHLITATGQRVTLRCSPRSGDLSVYWYQQSLDQGLQFLIQYYNGEERAKGNILERFSAQQFPDLHSELNLSSLELGDSALYFCASSVGRVGGELFFGEGSRLTVL.

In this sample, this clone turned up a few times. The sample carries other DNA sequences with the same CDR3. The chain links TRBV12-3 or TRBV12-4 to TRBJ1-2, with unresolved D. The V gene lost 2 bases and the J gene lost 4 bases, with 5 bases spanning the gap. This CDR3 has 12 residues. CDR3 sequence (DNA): TGTGCCAGCAGTTTAAGTAGCTATGGCTACACCTTC. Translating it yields CASSLSSYGYTF.

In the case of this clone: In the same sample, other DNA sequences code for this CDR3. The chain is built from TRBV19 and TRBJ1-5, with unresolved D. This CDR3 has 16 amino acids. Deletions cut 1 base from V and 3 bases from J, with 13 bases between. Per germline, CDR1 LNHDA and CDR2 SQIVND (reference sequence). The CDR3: CASSIVEIINNQPQHF. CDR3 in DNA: TGTGCCAGTAGTATAGTTGAGATTATTAACAATCAGCCCCAGCATTTT. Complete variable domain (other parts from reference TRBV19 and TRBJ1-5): DGGITQSPKYLFRKEGQNVTLSCEQNLNHDAMYWYRQDPGQGLRLIYYSQIVNDFQKGDIAEGYSVSREKKESFPLTVTSAQKNPTAFYLCASSIVEIINNQPQHFGDGTRLSIL.

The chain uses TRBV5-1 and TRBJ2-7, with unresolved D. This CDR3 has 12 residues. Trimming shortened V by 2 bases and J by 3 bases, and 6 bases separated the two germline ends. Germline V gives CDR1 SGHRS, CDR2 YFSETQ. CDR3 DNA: TGCGCCAGCAGCTTTAACAGCTACGAGCAGTACTTC. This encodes CASSFNSYEQYF.

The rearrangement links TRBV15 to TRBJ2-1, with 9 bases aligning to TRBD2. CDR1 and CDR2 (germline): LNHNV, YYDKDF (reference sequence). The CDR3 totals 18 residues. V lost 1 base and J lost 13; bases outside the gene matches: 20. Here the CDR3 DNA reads TGTGCCACCAGCAGAGGTTTGCCCTTTGGTAGCGGGGGCCGAATACAGTTCTTC. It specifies CATSRGLPFGSGGRIQFF.

In DNA, the CDR3 is TGTGCCAGCACCAGGGACTGGGTAGCGGGGTTAAATGAGCAGTTCTTC. Translating gives CASTRDWVAGLNEQFF. This rearrangement joins TRBV2 to TRBJ2-1, with 8 bases matching TRBD2. Trimming took 7 bases from V and 7 from J; bases not matched to a gene: 15. Germline values: CDR1 SNHLY, CDR2 FYNNEI. The CDR3 contains 16 residues.

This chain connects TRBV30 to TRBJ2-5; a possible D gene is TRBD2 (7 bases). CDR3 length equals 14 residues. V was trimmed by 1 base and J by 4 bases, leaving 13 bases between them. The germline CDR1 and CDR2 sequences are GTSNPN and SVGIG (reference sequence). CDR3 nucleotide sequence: TGTGCCTGGAGTGGGAGGGGGGGCGGAGAGACCCAGTACTTC. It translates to CAWSGRGGGETQYF.

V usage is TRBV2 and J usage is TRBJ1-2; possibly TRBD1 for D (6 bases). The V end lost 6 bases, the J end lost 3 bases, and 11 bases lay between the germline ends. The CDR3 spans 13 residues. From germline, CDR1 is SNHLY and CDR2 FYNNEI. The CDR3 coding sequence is TGTGCCAGCAGGGACAGATACTACTATGGCTACACCTTC. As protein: CASRDRYYYGYTF.

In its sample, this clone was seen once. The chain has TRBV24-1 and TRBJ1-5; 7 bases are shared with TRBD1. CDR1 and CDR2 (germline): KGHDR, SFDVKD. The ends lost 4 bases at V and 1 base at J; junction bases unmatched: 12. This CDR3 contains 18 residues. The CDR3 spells CATSEPTRSGGSNQPQHF. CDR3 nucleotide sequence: TGTGCCACCAGTGAGCCCACCCGATCAGGGGGGAGCAATCAGCCCCAGCATTTT.